These T cell receptor beta chains were read from a single sample in a study of T-cell memory formation after mild COVID-19. TCRdb processed the 5' RACE reads anew with MiXCR; each CDR3 protein has one entry. This sample yields around 300,000 distinct CDR3 sequences, of which roughly 13% are seen a single time; approximately 22% belongs to the top ten. The sample taken for sequencing was PBMCs or a T cell subset sorted from them (not recorded which). These receptors all come from a man between 18 and 35 years old who had mild COVID-19 (a few samples of this study predate the infection). Cell type and time point are not known. The CDR3 runs from the conserved cysteine through the conserved F or W. Each record gives: V gene, D gene, clone size, J gene, CDR3 protein, CDR3 DNA. D genes are given only for firm matches. Clone size is given for some rows only: seen once, a few or many times, or a class if the clone is expanded.

v_gene: TRBV5-1
d_gene: .
abundance: many
j_gene: TRBJ2-3
CDR3aa: CASSLGLTPASTQYF
CDR3nt: TGCGCCAGCAGCTTGGGGCTAACCCCGGCTAGTACGCAGTATTTT

v_gene: TRBV11-2
d_gene: TRBD2
abundance: few
j_gene: TRBJ2-2
CDR3aa: CASSLHGVAGGITGELFF
CDR3nt: TGTGCCAGCAGCTTACATGGTGTAGCGGGGGGGATCACCGGGGAGCTGTTTTTT

v_gene: TRBV7-9
d_gene: .
abundance: .
j_gene: TRBJ2-3
CDR3aa: CASSSIGRSTDTQYF
CDR3nt: TGTGCCAGCAGCTCCATCGGGAGAAGCACAGATACGCAGTATTTT

v_gene: TRBV6-6
d_gene: .
abundance: .
j_gene: TRBJ1-2
CDR3aa: CASSYFGGGNYGYTF
CDR3nt: TGTGCCAGCAGTTACTTCGGGGGAGGGAACTATGGCTACACCTTC

v_gene: TRBV4-3
d_gene: .
abundance: .
j_gene: TRBJ2-2
CDR3aa: CASSHARNTGELFF
CDR3nt: TGCGCCAGCAGCCACGCCAGGAACACCGGGGAGCTGTTTTTT

v_gene: TRBV7-8
d_gene: .
abundance: few
j_gene: TRBJ2-7
CDR3aa: CASSSESRSAYEQYF
CDR3nt: TGTGCCAGCAGCTCCGAATCTAGAAGTGCATACGAGCAGTACTTC

v_gene: TRBV19
d_gene: .
abundance: .
j_gene: TRBJ2-1
CDR3aa: CASLGQEPEQFF
CDR3nt: TGTGCCAGTCTGGGGCAGGAGCCTGAGCAGTTCTTC

v_gene: TRBV9
d_gene: .
abundance: .
j_gene: TRBJ2-7
CDR3aa: CASSVGSGSYEQYF
CDR3nt: TGTGCCAGCAGCGTAGGAAGCGGCTCCTACGAGCAGTACTTC

v_gene: TRBV7-9
d_gene: TRBD1
abundance: few
j_gene: TRBJ1-1
CDR3aa: CASSPLGQGGTEAFF
CDR3nt: TGTGCCAGCAGCCCACTAGGACAGGGGGGAACTGAAGCTTTCTTT

v_gene: TRBV24-1
d_gene: .
abundance: .
j_gene: TRBJ1-3
CDR3aa: CATSDSRGSGNTIYF
CDR3nt: TGTGCCACCAGTGATTCTCGGGGCTCTGGAAACACCATATATTTT

v_gene: TRBV2
d_gene: TRBD1
abundance: .
j_gene: TRBJ1-2
CDR3aa: CACEDRDISNYGYTF
CDR3nt: TGTGCCTGCGAAGACAGGGATATATCGAACTATGGCTACACCTTC

v_gene: TRBV7-2
d_gene: .
abundance: .
j_gene: TRBJ1-4
CDR3aa: CASSLNPTQGGEKLFF
CDR3nt: TGTGCCAGCAGCTTAAACCCGACACAGGGAGGCGAAAAACTGTTTTTT

v_gene: TRBV30
d_gene: .
abundance: few
j_gene: TRBJ1-6
CDR3aa: CAWSVGGSWGYNSPLHF
CDR3nt: TGTGCCTGGAGTGTAGGTGGCAGCTGGGGCTATAATTCACCCCTCCACTTT

v_gene: TRBV7-3
d_gene: .
abundance: few
j_gene: TRBJ2-5
CDR3aa: CASSSHRVETQYF
CDR3nt: TGTGCCAGCAGCTCCCACAGGGTAGAGACCCAGTACTTC

v_gene: TRBV7-6
d_gene: .
abundance: .
j_gene: TRBJ2-2
CDR3aa: CASSLGQRRRDTGELFF
CDR3nt: TGTGCCAGCAGCTTAGGTCAGAGACGACGAGACACCGGGGAGCTGTTTTTT

v_gene: TRBV9
d_gene: .
abundance: .
j_gene: TRBJ2-3
CDR3aa: CASSLQLLDTQYF
CDR3nt: TGTGCCAGCAGCCTACAGCTGCTGGATACGCAGTATTTT

v_gene: TRBV3-1
d_gene: TRBD2
abundance: few
j_gene: TRBJ2-5
CDR3aa: CASSEPGGPKETQYF
CDR3nt: TGTGCCAGCAGCGAACCGGGAGGACCAAAAGAGACCCAGTACTTC

v_gene: TRBV10-3
d_gene: TRBD2
abundance: .
j_gene: TRBJ2-1
CDR3aa: CAISGRLGLAGGGSEQFF
CDR3nt: TGTGCCATCAGTGGCCGTCTTGGACTAGCGGGGGGAGGTAGTGAGCAGTTCTTC

v_gene: TRBV6-5
d_gene: .
abundance: .
j_gene: TRBJ2-3
CDR3aa: CASSYTLQGFTDTQYF
CDR3nt: TGTGCCAGCAGTTACACCCTGCAGGGGTTCACAGATACGCAGTATTTT

v_gene: TRBV2
d_gene: TRBD1
abundance: few
j_gene: TRBJ1-4
CDR3aa: CASRARGGAGEKLFF
CDR3nt: TGTGCCAGCAGGGCTCGAGGGGGCGCGGGTGAAAAACTGTTTTTT

v_gene: TRBV7-8
d_gene: .
abundance: .
j_gene: TRBJ1-4
CDR3aa: CASSLGGRREKLFF
CDR3nt: TGTGCCAGCAGCTTAGGGGGGAGGAGGGAAAAACTGTTTTTT

v_gene: TRBV27
d_gene: .
abundance: many
j_gene: TRBJ2-1
CDR3aa: CASSLWDPGASEQFF
CDR3nt: TGTGCCAGCAGTTTATGGGATCCCGGGGCCTCTGAGCAGTTCTTC

v_gene: TRBV7-6
d_gene: .
abundance: few
j_gene: TRBJ2-5
CDR3aa: CASSPASGRKETQYF
CDR3nt: TGTGCCAGCAGCCCGGCCTCCGGTCGTAAAGAGACCCAGTACTTC

v_gene: TRBV7-2
d_gene: TRBD2
abundance: many
j_gene: TRBJ2-7
CDR3aa: CASSLFPSGGKYF
CDR3nt: TGTGCCAGCAGCTTATTTCCTAGCGGGGGGAAGTACTTC

v_gene: TRBV10-3
d_gene: TRBD1
abundance: few
j_gene: TRBJ1-1
CDR3aa: CATMTGDTEAFF
CDR3nt: TGTGCCACCATGACAGGGGACACTGAAGCTTTCTTT

v_gene: TRBV7-2
d_gene: .
abundance: few
j_gene: TRBJ2-5
CDR3aa: CASSFPRQGGQETQYF
CDR3nt: TGTGCCAGCAGCTTTCCTCGCCAGGGGGGTCAAGAGACCCAGTACTTC